This note documents a single TCR beta chain sequence. The method was immunoSEQ multiplex PCR; TCRdb's version includes in-frame clones alone and lacks a portion of them. Of roughly 140,000 clones listed, 84% were seen once; the top ten hold around 9.6%. This CDR3 is 14 amino acids long. Between the trimmed V and J ends, which lost 0 bases and 5 bases, there was a span of 11 bases. Per the germline V gene, CDR1 is PRHDT and CDR2 is FYEKMQ (reference sequence). This specimen belongs to a study of blood T cell repertoires in COVID-19. This TCR was recovered from a man in his 60s with active or convalescent COVID-19. The sequencing input was peripheral blood. This rearrangement joins TRBV13 to TRBJ2-7; D call uncertain. CDR3 amino acids: CASSLGLSVHEQYF. The CDR3 nucleotides read TGTGCCAGCAGCTTAGGCCTGAGCGTCCACGAGCAGTACTTC.